Listed here are 6 T cell receptor beta chains from one sample, sequenced in a study of OX40 agonist ivuxolimab in advanced cancers. Here immunoSEQ multiplex PCR was the method, and the copy in TCRdb shows in-frame clones only, minus some. The sample carries some 16,000 clones, about 75% recorded once. The sample consisted of CD4+ or CD8+ T cells sorted from blood, taken in a trial of the OX40 agonist ivuxolimab. The receptors shown here come from an adult with an advanced solid tumor such as melanoma, head and neck, liver or kidney cancer.

J is TRBJ1-5 and V is TRBV10-1, with a possible D match to TRBD1 (5 bases). This CDR3 contains 13 residues. Germline-derived CDR1 and CDR2 are WNHNN and SYGVQD (reference sequence). With 7 bases removed from V and 5 bases from J, the gap between germline ends came to 12 bases. The CDR3 nucleotides read TGCGCCAGCACCCAGGGTCGATATCAGCCCCAGCATTTT. This encodes CASTQGRYQPQHF.

The V gene is TRBV27, the J gene TRBJ1-4; D is unclear. V lost 7 bases and J lost 6, with 18 bases in between. Germline V gene sequence: CDR1 MNHEY, CDR2 SMNVEV (reference sequence). The CDR3 has 15 amino acids. Here the CDR3 DNA reads TGTGCCAGCAACACAAGGCCTCGGATAGATGAAAAACTGTTTTTT. Its translation: CASNTRPRIDEKLFF.

By share, this clone ranks as medium-sized. This sequence joins TRBV11-2 and TRBJ1-1; TRBD1 aligns across 8 bases. J gave up 2 bases and V 5 bases, and 7 bases lay outside the gene matches. CDR1 and CDR2 (germline): SGHAT, FQNNGV. The CDR3 totals 15 residues. Here the CDR3 reads CASSRGQGGNTEAFF. The CDR3 DNA is TGTGCCAGCAGCCGTGGACAGGGTGGAAACACTGAAGCTTTCTTT.

As DNA, the CDR3 is TGCGCCAGCAGTGAGTTAGCATGGGATGAGCAGTTCTTC. Translating gives CASSELAWDEQFF. The J gene is TRBJ2-1, the V gene TRBV10-2; D is uncertain. Germline V gives CDR1 WSHSY, CDR2 SAAADI. Trimming removed 1 base at V and 8 bases at J, with 9 bases between. This CDR3 has 13 amino acids.

This rearrangement joins TRBV7-9 to TRBJ2-1, with 10 nucleotides matching TRBD1. The CDR3 is 15 residues long. Germline V gene lookup returns CDR1 SEHNR and CDR2 FQNEAQ (reference sequence). Trimming cost V 6 bases and J 4 bases; bases outside gene matches: 6. This chain's CDR3 is CASSTRDRGYNEQFF. DNA of the CDR3: TGTGCCAGCAGTACCCGGGACAGGGGTTACAATGAGCAGTTCTTC.

This sequence joins TRBV27 and TRBJ2-7; D is perhaps TRBD1 or TRBD2 (5 bases each). Germline CDR1 and CDR2: MNHEY and SMNVEV (reference sequence). Trimming cost V 0 bases and J 6 bases, with 18 bases left between them. CDR3 length equals 16 residues. The chain's CDR3 is CASSLSRAGWTREQYF. The CDR3 DNA follows: TGTGCCAGCAGTTTATCGAGGGCAGGGTGGACCCGCGAGCAGTACTTC.